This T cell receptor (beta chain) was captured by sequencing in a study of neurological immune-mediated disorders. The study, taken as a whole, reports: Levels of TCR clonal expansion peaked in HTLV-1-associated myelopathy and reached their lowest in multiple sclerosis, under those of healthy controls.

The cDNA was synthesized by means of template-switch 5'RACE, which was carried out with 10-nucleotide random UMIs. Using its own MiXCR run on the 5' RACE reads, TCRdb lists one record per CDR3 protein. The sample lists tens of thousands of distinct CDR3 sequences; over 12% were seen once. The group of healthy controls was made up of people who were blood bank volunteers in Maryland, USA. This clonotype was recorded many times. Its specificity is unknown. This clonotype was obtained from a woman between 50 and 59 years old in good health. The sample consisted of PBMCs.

CDR3 sequence: CASRVGQGRLGNSPLHF. The CDR3 coding sequence is TGTGCCAGCAGGGTCGGACAGGGGCGCTTAGGAAATTCACCCCTCCACTTT. The chain combines TRBV12-3 or TRBV12-4 with TRBJ1-6, with TRBD1 matching 9 bases. The ends lost 6 bases at V and 7 bases at J; junction bases unmatched: 13. The CDR3 is 17 amino acids.